This T cell receptor beta chain was sequenced in a study of blood T cell repertoires in COVID-19. Repertoires were generated with immunoSEQ multiplex PCR, while TCRdb's copy carries only in-frame clones and drops some. The profile covers about 68,000 clones, with around 90% appearing a single time and 3.4% taken by the ten largest. V was trimmed by 2 bases and J by 8 bases, leaving 9 bases between them. CDR1 and CDR2 from the germline V gene are GTSNPN and SVGIG (reference sequence). The CDR3 has 11 amino acids. The gene calls are TRBV30 and TRBJ1-1, with D unresolved. Sequences were obtained from peripheral blood. This TCR derives from a woman between 50 and 59 years old with COVID-19, enrolled during active disease. The CDR3 DNA reads TGTGCCTGGAGTCCTTTGACAGAAGCTTTCTTT. Translating gives CAWSPLTEAFF. The complete variable domain, with remaining parts taken from reference TRBV30 and TRBJ1-1, reads SQTIHQWPATLVQPVGSPLSLECTVEGTSNPNLYWYRQAAGRGLQLLFYSVGIGQISSEVPQNLSASRPQDRQFILSSKKLLLSDSGFYLCAWSPLTEAFFGQGTRLTVV.